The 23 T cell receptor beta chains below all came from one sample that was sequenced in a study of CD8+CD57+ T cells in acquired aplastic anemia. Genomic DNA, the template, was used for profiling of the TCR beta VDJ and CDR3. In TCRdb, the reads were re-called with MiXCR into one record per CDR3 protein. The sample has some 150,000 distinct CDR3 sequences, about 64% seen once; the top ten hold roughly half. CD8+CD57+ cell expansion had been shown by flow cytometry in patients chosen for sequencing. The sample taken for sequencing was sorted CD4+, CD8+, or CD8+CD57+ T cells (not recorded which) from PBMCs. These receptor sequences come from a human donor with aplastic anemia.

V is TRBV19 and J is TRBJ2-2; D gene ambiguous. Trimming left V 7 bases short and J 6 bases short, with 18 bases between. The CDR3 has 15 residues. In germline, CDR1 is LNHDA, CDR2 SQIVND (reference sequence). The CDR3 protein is CASKTGWTTAGELFF. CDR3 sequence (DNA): TGTGCCAGTAAAACCGGGTGGACGACGGCCGGGGAGCTGTTTTTT.

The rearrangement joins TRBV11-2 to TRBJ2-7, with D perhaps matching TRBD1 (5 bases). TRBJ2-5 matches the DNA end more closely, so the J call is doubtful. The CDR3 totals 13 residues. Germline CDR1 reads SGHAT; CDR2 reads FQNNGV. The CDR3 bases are TGTGCCAGCAGTTGGGGCCCGGAGGAGACCCAGTACTTC. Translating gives CASSWGPEETQYF.

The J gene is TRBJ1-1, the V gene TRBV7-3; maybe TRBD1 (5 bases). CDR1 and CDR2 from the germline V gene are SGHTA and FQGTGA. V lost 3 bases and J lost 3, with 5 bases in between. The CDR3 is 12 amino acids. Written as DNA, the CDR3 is TGTGCCAGCAGCTTGACAGACACTGAAGCTTTCTTT. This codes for CASSLTDTEAFF.

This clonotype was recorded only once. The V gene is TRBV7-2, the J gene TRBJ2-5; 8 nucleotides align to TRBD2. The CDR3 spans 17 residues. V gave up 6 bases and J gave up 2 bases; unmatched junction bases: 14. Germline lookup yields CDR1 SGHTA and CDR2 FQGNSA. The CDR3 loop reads CASSPPLGGGGQETQYF. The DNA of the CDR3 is TGTGCCAGCAGTCCCCCCCTCGGCGGCGGGGGGCAAGAGACCCAGTACTTC. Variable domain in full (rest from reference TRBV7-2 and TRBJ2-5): GAGVSQSPSNKVTEKGKDVELRCDPISGHTALYWYRQSLGQGLEFLIYFQGNSAPDKSGLPSDRFSAERTGGSVSTLTIQRTQQEDSAVYLCASSPPLGGGGQETQYFGPGTRLLVL.

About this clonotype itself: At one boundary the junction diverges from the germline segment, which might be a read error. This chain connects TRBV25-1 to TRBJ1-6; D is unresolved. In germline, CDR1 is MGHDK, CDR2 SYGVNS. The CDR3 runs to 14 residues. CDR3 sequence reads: CASSFLQTNPPLHF. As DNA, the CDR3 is TGTGCCAGCAGTTTCTTACAGACTAATCCACCGCTCCACTTT.

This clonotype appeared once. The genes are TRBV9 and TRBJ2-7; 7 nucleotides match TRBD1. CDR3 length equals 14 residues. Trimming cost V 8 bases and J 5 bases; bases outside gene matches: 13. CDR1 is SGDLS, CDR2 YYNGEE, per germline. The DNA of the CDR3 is TGTGCCAGTAGTCTCCGGACAGGCGGCAACGAGCAGTACTTC. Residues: CASSLRTGGNEQYF.

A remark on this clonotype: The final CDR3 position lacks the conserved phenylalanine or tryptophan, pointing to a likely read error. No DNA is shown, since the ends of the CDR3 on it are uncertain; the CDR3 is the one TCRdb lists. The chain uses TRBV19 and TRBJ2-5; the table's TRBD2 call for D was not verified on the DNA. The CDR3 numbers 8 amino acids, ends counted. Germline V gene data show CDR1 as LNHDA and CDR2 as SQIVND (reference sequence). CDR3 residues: CASETGTS.

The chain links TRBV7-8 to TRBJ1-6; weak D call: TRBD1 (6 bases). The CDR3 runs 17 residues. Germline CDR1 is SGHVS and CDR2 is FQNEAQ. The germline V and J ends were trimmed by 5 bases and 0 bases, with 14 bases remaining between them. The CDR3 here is CASSDETGSSYNSPLHF. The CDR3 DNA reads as TGTGCCAGCAGCGATGAAACAGGGAGCTCCTATAATTCACCCCTCCACTTT.

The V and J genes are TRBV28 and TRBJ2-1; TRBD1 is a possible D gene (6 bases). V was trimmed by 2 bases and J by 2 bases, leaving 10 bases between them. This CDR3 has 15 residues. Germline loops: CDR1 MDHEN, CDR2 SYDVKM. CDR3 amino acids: CASSLTGWPYNEQFF. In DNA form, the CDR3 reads TGTGCCAGCAGTTTAACAGGGTGGCCCTACAATGAGCAGTTCTTC. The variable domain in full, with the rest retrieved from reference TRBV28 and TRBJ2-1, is DVKVTQSSRYLVKRTGEKVFLECVQDMDHENMFWYRQDPGLGLRLIYFSYDVKMKEKGDIPEGYSVSREKKERFSLILESASTNQTSMYLCASSLTGWPYNEQFFGPGTRLTVL.

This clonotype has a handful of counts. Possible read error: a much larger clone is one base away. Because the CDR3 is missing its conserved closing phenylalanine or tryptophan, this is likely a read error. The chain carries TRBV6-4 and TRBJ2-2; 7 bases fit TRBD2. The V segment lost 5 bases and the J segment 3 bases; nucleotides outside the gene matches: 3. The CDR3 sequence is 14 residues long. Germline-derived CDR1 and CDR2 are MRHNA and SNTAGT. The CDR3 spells CASSSGVDTGELFI. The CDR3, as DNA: TGTGCCAGCAGTAGCGGGGTGGACACCGGGGAGCTGTTTATT.

The CDR3 spells CSVERQENTEAFF. The CDR3 DNA reads as TGCAGCGTTGAAAGGCAAGAGAACACTGAAGCTTTCTTT. This sequence joins TRBV29-1 and TRBJ1-1, with D unclear. V lost 2 bases and J lost 1, with 8 bases in between. This CDR3 has 13 residues. Germline V gives CDR1 SQVTM, CDR2 ANQGSEA. The entire variable domain, with the rest obtained from reference TRBV29-1 and TRBJ1-1, is as follows: SAVISQKPSRDICQRGTSLTIQCQVDSQVTMMFWYRQQPGQSLTLIATANQGSEATYESGFVIDKFPISRPNLTFSTLTVSNMSPEDSSIYLCSVERQENTEAFFGQGTRLTVV.

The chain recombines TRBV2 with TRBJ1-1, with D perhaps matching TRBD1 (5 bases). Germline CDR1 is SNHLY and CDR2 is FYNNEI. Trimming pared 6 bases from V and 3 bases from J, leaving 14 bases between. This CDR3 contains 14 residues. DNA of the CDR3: TGTGCCAGCAGGAGGGATCTGGGGGACACTGAAGCTTTCTTT. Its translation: CASRRDLGDTEAFF.

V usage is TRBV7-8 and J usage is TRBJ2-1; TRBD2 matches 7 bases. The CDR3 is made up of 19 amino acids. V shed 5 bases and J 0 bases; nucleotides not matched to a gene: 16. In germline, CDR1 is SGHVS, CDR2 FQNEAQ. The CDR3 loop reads CASSPSPSSGGSSYNEQFF. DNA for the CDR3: TGTGCCAGCAGCCCTAGCCCCTCTAGCGGTGGTAGCTCCTACAATGAGCAGTTCTTC.

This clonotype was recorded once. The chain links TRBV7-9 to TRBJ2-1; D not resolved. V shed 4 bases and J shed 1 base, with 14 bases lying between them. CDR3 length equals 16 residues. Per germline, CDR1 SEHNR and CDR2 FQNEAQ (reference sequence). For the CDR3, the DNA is TGTGCCAGCAGCTCCTCAGGTTCAGCATCCTACAATGAGCAGTTCTTC. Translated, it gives CASSSSGSASYNEQFF.

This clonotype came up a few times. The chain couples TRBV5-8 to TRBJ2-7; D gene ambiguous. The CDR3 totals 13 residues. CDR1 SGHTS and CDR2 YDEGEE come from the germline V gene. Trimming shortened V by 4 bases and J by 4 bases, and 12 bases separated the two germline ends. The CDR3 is CASSGTTGYEQYF. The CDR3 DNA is TGTGCCAGCAGCGGTACGACCGGTTACGAGCAGTACTTC.

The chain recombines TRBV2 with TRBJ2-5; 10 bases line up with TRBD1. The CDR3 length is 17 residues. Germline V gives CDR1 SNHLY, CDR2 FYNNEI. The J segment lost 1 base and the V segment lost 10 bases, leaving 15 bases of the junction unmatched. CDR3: CATYMFDRDRGQETQYF. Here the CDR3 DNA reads TGTGCCACTTATATGTTCGACCGGGACAGGGGCCAAGAGACCCAGTACTTC. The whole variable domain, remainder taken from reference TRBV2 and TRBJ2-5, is EPEVTQTPSHQVTQMGQEVILRCVPISNHLYFYWYRQILGQKVEFLVSFYNNEISEKSEIFDDQFSVERPDGSNFTLKIRSTKLEDSAMYFCATYMFDRDRGQETQYFGPGTRLLVL.

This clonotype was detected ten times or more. CDR3 region: CSATSGTSGYNEQFF. DNA of the CDR3: TGCAGTGCTACCTCCGGGACTAGCGGATACAATGAGCAGTTCTTC. This chain uses TRBV20-1 with TRBJ2-1, with 11 nucleotides matching TRBD2. CDR3 length equals 15 residues. Germline V gene sequence: CDR1 DFQATT, CDR2 SNEGSKA (reference sequence). V trimming: 4 bases; J trimming: 4 bases; junction bases outside the gene matches: 6.

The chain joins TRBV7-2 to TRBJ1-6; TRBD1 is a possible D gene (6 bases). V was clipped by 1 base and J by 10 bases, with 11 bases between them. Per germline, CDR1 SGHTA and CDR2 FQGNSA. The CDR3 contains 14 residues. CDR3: CASSLDRAGSPLHF. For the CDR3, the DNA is TGTGCCAGCAGCTTAGACAGGGCAGGATCACCCCTCCACTTT.

The CDR3 protein is CASSGTKQETQYF. CDR3 in DNA: TGTGCCAGCAGCGGGACAAAACAAGAGACCCAGTACTTC. The chain employs TRBV2 and TRBJ2-5; TRBD1 is a possible D gene (6 bases). Germline V lookup: CDR1 SNHLY, CDR2 FYNNEI. Between the trimmed V and J ends, which lost 6 bases and 2 bases, there was a span of 10 bases. This CDR3 is 13 amino acids long.

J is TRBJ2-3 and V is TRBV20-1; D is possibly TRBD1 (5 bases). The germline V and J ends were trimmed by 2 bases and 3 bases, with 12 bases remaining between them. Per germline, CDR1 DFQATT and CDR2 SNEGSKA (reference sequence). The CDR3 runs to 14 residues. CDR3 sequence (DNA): TGCAGTGCTAGACAGGGTATCGGGACAGATACGCAGTATTTT. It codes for CSARQGIGTDTQYF.

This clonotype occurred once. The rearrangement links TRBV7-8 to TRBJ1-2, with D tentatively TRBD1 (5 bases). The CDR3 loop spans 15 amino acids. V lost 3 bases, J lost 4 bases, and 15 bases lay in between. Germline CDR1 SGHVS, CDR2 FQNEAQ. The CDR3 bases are TGTGCCAGCAGCTTGGCCTCGACAGAATCCTATGGCTACACCTTC. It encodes CASSLASTESYGYTF.

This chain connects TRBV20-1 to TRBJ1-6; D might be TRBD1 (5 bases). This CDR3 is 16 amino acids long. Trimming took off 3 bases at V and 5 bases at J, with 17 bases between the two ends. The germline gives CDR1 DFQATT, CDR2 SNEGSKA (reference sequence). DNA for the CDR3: TGCAGTGCTAGGTGGCCTGGGGACTTCGATAATTCACCCCTCCACTTT. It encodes CSARWPGDFDNSPLHF.

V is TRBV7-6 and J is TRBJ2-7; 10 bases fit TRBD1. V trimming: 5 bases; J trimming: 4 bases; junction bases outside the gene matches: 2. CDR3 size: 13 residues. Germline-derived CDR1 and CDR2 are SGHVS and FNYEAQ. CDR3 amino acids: CASSQDRGYEQYF. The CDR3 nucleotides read TGTGCCAGCAGCCAGGACAGGGGGTACGAGCAGTACTTC.